What follows describes a single TCR beta chain. Its antigen is unidentified. These data are taken from a study of T cells in localized non-small cell lung cancer. Germline values: CDR1 SGDLS, CDR2 YYNGEE. Trimming took off 3 bases at V and 2 bases at J, with 14 bases between the two ends. CDR3 size: 15 residues. Clones were read by immunoSEQ multiplex PCR, and TCRdb kept only the in-frame ones, dropping some. The repertoire holds under 5,500 clones, 30% to 40% seen once, with around 7.3% in the top ten. Findings and limits, study-wide: Researchers found a median roughly 56 of the top 100 tumor clones in adjacent lung. Uninvolved adjacent lung showed higher T cell clonality than tumor.

The sequencing used lung tumor tissue, collected before any cancer treatment. J is TRBJ1-2 and V is TRBV9; D call uncertain. This TCR was sampled from a female donor older than 55 with stage I lung adenocarcinoma. The CDR3 reads CASSANDLANYGYTF. The CDR3 nucleotides read TGTGCCAGCAGCGCTAACGATTTGGCGAACTATGGCTACACCTTC.